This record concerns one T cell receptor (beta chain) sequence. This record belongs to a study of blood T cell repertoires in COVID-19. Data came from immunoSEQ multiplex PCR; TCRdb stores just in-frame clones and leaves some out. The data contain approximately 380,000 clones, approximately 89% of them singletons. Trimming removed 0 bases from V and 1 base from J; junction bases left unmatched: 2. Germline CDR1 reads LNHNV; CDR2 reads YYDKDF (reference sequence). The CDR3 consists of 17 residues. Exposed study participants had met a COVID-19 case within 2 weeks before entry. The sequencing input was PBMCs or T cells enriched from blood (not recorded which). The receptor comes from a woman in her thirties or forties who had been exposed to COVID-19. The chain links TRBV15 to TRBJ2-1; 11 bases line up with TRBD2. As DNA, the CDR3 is TGTGCCACCAGCAGAGATCCTAGCGGGAGGTCCTACAATGAGCAGTTCTTC. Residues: CATSRDPSGRSYNEQFF.